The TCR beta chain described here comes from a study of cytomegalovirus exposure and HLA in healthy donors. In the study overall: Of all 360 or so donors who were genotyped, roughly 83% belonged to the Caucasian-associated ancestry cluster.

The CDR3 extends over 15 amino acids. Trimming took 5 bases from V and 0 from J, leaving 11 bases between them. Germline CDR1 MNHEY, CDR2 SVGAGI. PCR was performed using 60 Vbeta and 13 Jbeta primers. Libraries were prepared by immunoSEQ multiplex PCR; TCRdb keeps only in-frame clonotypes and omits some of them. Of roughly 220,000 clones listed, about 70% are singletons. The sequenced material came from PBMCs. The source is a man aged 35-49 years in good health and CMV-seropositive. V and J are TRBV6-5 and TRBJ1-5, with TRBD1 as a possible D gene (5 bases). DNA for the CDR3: TGTGCCAGCAGTGGGGGGTTTTATAGCAATCAGCCCCAGCATTTT. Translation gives CASSGGFYSNQPQHF.